The 19 T cell receptor beta chains below all came from one sample that was sequenced in a study of shared clonotypes between healthy human individuals. Profiling relied on immunoSEQ multiplex PCR, and the TCRdb table lists in-frame clones only, not all of them. The sample carries about 95,000 clones, roughly 69% recorded once. What was sequenced was memory CD8+ T cells sorted from blood. The subset is: CD45RO+ cells pooled with CCR7-negative TemRA cells. The receptors here all came from a man in his thirties or forties in good health.

This chain connects TRBV27 to TRBJ2-1, with TRBD2 matching 7 bases. Unmatched junction bases numbered 10, after V lost 4 bases and J lost 4 bases. The CDR3 is made up of 16 amino acids. Germline V gives CDR1 MNHEY, CDR2 SMNVEV (reference sequence). CDR3 DNA: TGTGCCAGCAGTTCCCTGAGCGGGATTCCTTACAATGAGCAGTTCTTC. Translation gives CASSSLSGIPYNEQFF.

This clone occurred a few times. With a far larger clone one base away, a read error is the likely cause. The chain uses TRBV6-1 and TRBJ2-7; D not resolved. The ends were cut back, 5 bases at V and 3 bases at J, with 5 bases in the middle. Per germline, CDR1 MNHNS and CDR2 SASEGT. The CDR3 extends over 11 amino acids. The CDR3 DNA reads as TGTGCCAGCAGTTCATACTACGAGCAGTACTTC. Translating gives CASSSYYEQYF.

This clone was seen just once. J is TRBJ2-3 and V is TRBV9; a possible D gene is TRBD2 (5 bases). Germline-derived CDR1 and CDR2 are SGDLS and YYNGEE. The CDR3 spans 15 residues. Trimming removed 3 bases at V and 0 bases at J, with 11 bases between. The DNA of the CDR3 is TGTGCCAGCAGCGGCGGGCGGACTAGCACAGATACGCAGTATTTT. Its protein is CASSGGRTSTDTQYF.

J is TRBJ2-3 and V is TRBV6-5; 8 bases align to TRBD2. V shed 2 bases, J shed 2 bases, and the junction held 0 bases outside the gene matches. Germline-derived CDR1 and CDR2 are MNHEY and SVGAGI. The CDR3 is made up of 14 amino acids. This chain's CDR3 is CASSYGLATDTQYF. In DNA form, the CDR3 reads TGTGCCAGCAGTTACGGACTAGCCACAGATACGCAGTATTTT.

In its sample, this clone was seen a few times. V usage is TRBV4-2 and J usage is TRBJ2-3, with TRBD2 matching over 8 bases. The ends lost 6 bases at V and 2 bases at J; junction bases unmatched: 13. The CDR3 is 17 amino acids. From germline, CDR1 is LGHNA and CDR2 YNFKEQ. The CDR3, as DNA: TGTGCCAGCAGAAGTTTAGCGGGAAGCGTTGACACAGATACGCAGTATTTT. It is translated as CASRSLAGSVDTDTQYF.

This CDR3 is CASSPPLGGELFF. Here the CDR3 DNA reads TGTGCCAGTAGCCCCCCCTTGGGCGGGGAGCTGTTTTTT. This sequence joins TRBV19 and TRBJ2-2, with unresolved D. The CDR3 has 13 amino acids. The ends were cut back, 6 bases at V and 7 bases at J, with 12 bases in the middle. In germline, CDR1 is LNHDA, CDR2 SQIVND (reference sequence).

The V and J genes are TRBV2 and TRBJ2-3, with D perhaps TRBD1 (5 bases). The CDR3 contains 14 residues. Germline CDR1 is SNHLY and CDR2 is FYNNEI. Trimming took 4 bases from V and 2 from J, leaving 10 bases between them. CDR3: CASSVRQITDTQYF. CDR3 coding DNA: TGTGCCAGCAGTGTTCGACAGATCACAGATACGCAGTATTTT. Supplemented by reference TRBV2 and TRBJ2-3, the full variable domain reads EPEVTQTPSHQVTQMGQEVILRCVPISNHLYFYWYRQILGQKVEFLVSFYNNEISEKSEIFDDQFSVERPDGSNFTLKIRSTKLEDSAMYFCASSVRQITDTQYFGPGTRLTVL.

The rearrangement uses TRBV25-1 and TRBJ2-1; TRBD1 or TRBD2 may be the D gene (5 bases each). V gave up 5 bases and J gave up 3 bases, with 17 bases separating them. This CDR3 has 16 amino acids. The germline V gene has CDR1 MGHDK and CDR2 SYGVNS. The CDR3 nucleotides read TGTGCCAGCAGTAAGACCCGGGACCCTTACTACAATGAGCAGTTCTTC. Amino acid sequence: CASSKTRDPYYNEQFF.

This clone was counted between two and nine times. The V call is TRBV7-3, the J call TRBJ2-3, with D perhaps being TRBD1 or TRBD2 (5 bases each). This CDR3 has 18 residues. Germline loops: CDR1 SGHTA, CDR2 FQGTGA. Trimming took off 0 bases at V and 4 bases at J, with 20 bases between the two ends. This CDR3 is CASSLTWGIRLVSDTQYF. CDR3 sequence (DNA): TGTGCCAGCAGCTTAACGTGGGGGATCCGGCTCGTTTCAGATACGCAGTATTTT.

Here the CDR3 DNA reads TGTGCCAGCAGCTTCCCCGACCCGGGGACCGGGGAGCTGTTTTTT. This codes for CASSFPDPGTGELFF. The chain couples TRBV7-8 to TRBJ2-2; tentative D call: TRBD2 (5 bases). Trimming shortened V by 3 bases and J by 5 bases, and 13 bases separated the two germline ends. CDR1 is SGHVS, CDR2 FQNEAQ, per germline. The CDR3 has 15 amino acids.

The chain links TRBV25-1 to TRBJ2-3; TRBD2 matches at 11 bases. The CDR3 extends over 16 amino acids. Germline V lookup: CDR1 MGHDK, CDR2 SYGVNS. With 7 bases clipped from V and 4 bases from J, the junction kept 10 bases outside the gene matches. For the CDR3, the DNA is TGTGCCAGCACCCCTACTAGCGGGAGTAGGTCAGATACGCAGTATTTT. This codes for CASTPTSGSRSDTQYF.

J is TRBJ2-1 and V is TRBV4-1; the match to TRBD2 covers 10 bases. CDR1 is MGHRA, CDR2 YSYEKL, per germline. With V trimmed by 5 bases and J by 0 bases, 13 bases remained unmatched. There are 19 residues in the CDR3. CDR3 amino acids: CASSVPGLAWGSSYNEQFF. In DNA, the CDR3 is TGCGCCAGCAGCGTTCCGGGACTAGCGTGGGGGAGCTCCTACAATGAGCAGTTCTTC.

The genes are TRBV4-3 and TRBJ2-4; D is ambiguous. Germline loops: CDR1 LGHNA, CDR2 YSLEER. CDR3 length equals 17 residues. Trimming pared 4 bases from V and 0 bases from J, leaving 16 bases between. CDR3 DNA: TGCGCCAGCAGCCCTACAAGACTCTCACTAGCCAAAAACATTCAGTACTTC. Translated: CASSPTRLSLAKNIQYF.

The chain recombines TRBV9 with TRBJ2-2; weak D call: TRBD1 (5 bases). Germline V gene sequence: CDR1 SGDLS, CDR2 YYNGEE. CDR3 size: 13 residues. V dropped 2 bases and J dropped 7 bases, with 9 bases sitting between them. In DNA form, the CDR3 reads TGTGCCAGCAGCGTCAGGGTTGGCGGGGAGCTGTTTTTT. Translating it yields CASSVRVGGELFF.

This rearrangement joins TRBV4-1 to TRBJ2-1, with D unresolved. The CDR3 covers 14 residues. V was cut by 3 bases and J by 7 bases, with 13 bases left in between. Germline-derived CDR1 and CDR2 are MGHRA and YSYEKL. CDR3 in amino acids: CASSQYDGPNEQFF. As DNA, the CDR3 is TGCGCCAGCAGCCAGTATGACGGACCGAATGAGCAGTTCTTC.

This rearrangement joins TRBV28 to TRBJ2-7; D perhaps matches TRBD2 (7 bases). CDR3 length: 14 amino acids. Germline V gene lookup returns CDR1 MDHEN and CDR2 SYDVKM. V lost 7 bases to trimming and J lost 5 bases, with 18 bases between them. DNA for the CDR3: TGTGCCAGCATCCGGACAGAAGGGACTAACGAGCAGTACTTC. Its translation is CASIRTEGTNEQYF.

The chain recombines TRBV25-1 with TRBJ2-3; a weak D match, TRBD2 (5 bases). CDR1 is MGHDK, CDR2 SYGVNS, per germline. The CDR3 extends over 13 amino acids. V lost 7 bases, J lost 4 bases, and 12 bases lay in between. CDR3 residues: CASTERSADTQYF. CDR3 nucleotides: TGTGCCAGCACCGAGCGGTCGGCAGATACGCAGTATTTT.

The chain recombines TRBV5-4 with TRBJ2-5, with 8 bases lining up with TRBD2. V was clipped by 1 base and J by 2 bases; unmatched bases: 4. The CDR3 has 15 residues. Germline lookup yields CDR1 SGHNT and CDR2 YYREEE (reference sequence). As DNA, the CDR3 is TGTGCCAGCAGCTTGATTACTAGCGGACAAGAGACCCAGTACTTC. It is translated as CASSLITSGQETQYF. The full variable domain, completed using reference TRBV5-4 and TRBJ2-5, is ETGVTQSPTHLIKTRGQQVTLRCSSQSGHNTVSWYQQALGQGPQFIFQYYREEENGRGNFPPRFSGLQFPNYSSELNVNALELDDSALYLCASSLITSGQETQYFGPGTRLLVL.

This clone showed up many times. Other DNA variants within this sample encode the same CDR3. This sequence joins TRBV6-6 and TRBJ2-7; 7 bases are a match to TRBD1. CDR3 length: 16 residues. From germline, CDR1 is MNHNY and CDR2 SVGAGI (reference sequence). Trimming took 0 bases from V and 0 from J; bases not matched to a gene: 5. CDR3 DNA sequence: TGTGCCAGCAGTTACTCAGGGGGCACGAGCTCCTACGAGCAGTACTTC. Amino acids: CASSYSGGTSSYEQYF.